The 2 T cell receptor beta chains given below trace back to one sample, sequenced in a study of CD8+ T cells in alopecia areata. Sequencing relied on a cDNA template that was reverse transcribed from extracted RNA. Generated by immunoSEQ multiplex PCR, the TCRdb table keeps only in-frame clones and is missing some. The repertoire consists of some 190,000 clones, with roughly 66% occurring once and the leading ten covering 1.2%. Described treatment: oral pan-JAK inhibitor, 5-10 mg twice daily. Sequenced here: CD4+ T cells sorted from blood, sampled around week 44, from a patient treated with tofacitinib. The source of these receptors is a human donor with alopecia areata.

The chain uses TRBV30 and TRBJ2-3; 10 bases agree with TRBD2. The CDR3 runs 16 residues. The V gene's germline CDR1 is GTSNPN and CDR2 SVGIG (reference sequence). V lost 4 bases, J lost 0 bases, and 7 bases stayed unmatched. This CDR3 is CAWKRGGPSSTDTQYF. The CDR3 nucleotides read TGTGCCTGGAAGCGGGGGGGCCCTTCGAGCACAGATACGCAGTATTTT.

The V call is TRBV29-1, the J call TRBJ2-5; D might be TRBD1 or TRBD2, each matching 6 bases. The ends were cut back, 5 bases at V and 5 bases at J, with 24 bases in the middle. Germline-derived CDR1 and CDR2 are SQVTM and ANQGSEA. The CDR3 covers 16 residues. The CDR3 protein is CSVKGGLTGIYETQYF. Here the CDR3 DNA reads TGCAGCGTTAAAGGGGGGTTAACAGGGATTTATGAGACCCAGTACTTC.